Presented here are 25 T cell receptor beta chains from one specimen sequenced in a study of blood T cell repertoires in COVID-19. Profiled with immunoSEQ multiplex PCR; TCRdb holds only in-frame clones, not every one. The data contain roughly 84,000 clones, just under 85% of them singletons. The specimen sequenced was peripheral blood. All receptors derive from an elderly man with active or convalescent COVID-19.

V usage is TRBV30 and J usage is TRBJ2-3; D unresolved. CDR1 is GTSNPN, CDR2 SVGIG, per germline (reference sequence). Trimming shortened V by 3 bases and J by 1 base, and 8 bases separated the two germline ends. CDR3 length equals 13 residues. This CDR3 reads CAWSRSGTDTQYF. CDR3 coding DNA: TGTGCCTGGAGCCGGTCGGGCACAGATACGCAGTATTTT.

CDR3 residues: CASSYSGQGASYTF. CDR3 in DNA: TGTGCCAGCAGTTACTCGGGACAGGGGGCCAGCTACACCTTC. The rearrangement links TRBV6-5 to TRBJ1-2; 12 nucleotides align to TRBD1. CDR1 MNHEY and CDR2 SVGAGI come from the germline V gene. V shed 0 bases, J shed 9 bases, and the junction held 2 bases outside the gene matches. The CDR3 has 14 amino acids.

V gene TRBV11-3 combines with J gene TRBJ2-5, with D unclear. Trimming cost V 2 bases and J 5 bases, with 18 bases left between them. There are 16 residues in the CDR3. Germline-derived CDR1 and CDR2 are SGHNT and YENEEA. The DNA of the CDR3 is TGTGCCAGCAGCTTATCTCCCTCTTACCCGGTGGAGACCCAGTACTTC. Translation: CASSLSPSYPVETQYF.

The CDR3 loop is CASSPGLAEQYF. Here the CDR3 DNA reads TGTGCCAGCAGCCCGGGACTAGCGGAGCAGTATTTT. This chain links TRBV11-2 with TRBJ2-3; 11 bases are shared with TRBD2. The CDR3 totals 12 residues. The V gene's germline CDR1 is SGHAT and CDR2 FQNNGV. The trim removed 5 bases at V and 11 bases at J, leaving 3 bases unmatched.

This sequence joins TRBV5-1 and TRBJ1-1; D is possibly TRBD1 (5 bases). This CDR3 is built from 18 residues. Germline-derived CDR1 and CDR2 are SGHRS and YFSETQ. V lost 0 bases to trimming and J lost 0 bases, with 18 bases between them. In nucleotides, the CDR3 is TGCGCCAGCAGCTTGGCAGGTCGGACGAAGGGGTTGAACACTGAAGCTTTCTTT. As protein: CASSLAGRTKGLNTEAFF.

The genes are TRBV7-8 and TRBJ1-5, with D possibly matching TRBD1 (6 bases). Germline CDR1 is SGHVS and CDR2 is FQNEAQ. This CDR3 is 13 amino acids long. Between the trimmed V and J ends, which lost 4 bases and 7 bases, there was a span of 11 bases. CDR3 in amino acids: CASSSGQLQPQHF. The CDR3 nucleotides read TGTGCCAGCAGCTCCGGACAGTTACAGCCCCAGCATTTT. The full variable domain, in which reference TRBV7-8 and TRBJ1-5 provide the parts outside the CDR3, is GAGVSQSPRYKVAKRGQDVALRCDPISGHVSLFWYQQALGQGPEFLTYFQNEAQLDKSGLPSDRFFAERPEGSVSTLKIQRTQQEDSAVYLCASSSGQLQPQHFGDGTRLSIL.

The rearrangement joins TRBV6-6 to TRBJ2-5, with 10 nucleotides matching TRBD1. Germline V gene data show CDR1 as MNHNY and CDR2 as SVGAGI (reference sequence). Unmatched junction bases numbered 2, after V lost 0 bases and J lost 4 bases. The CDR3 length is 15 residues. The CDR3 DNA is TGTGCCAGCAGTTACTCTGGACAGGGGGGAGAGACCCAGTACTTC. As protein: CASSYSGQGGETQYF.

V and J are TRBV21-1 and TRBJ2-2; the table's D call of TRBD2 was not tested on the DNA. TRBV21-1 is an annotated pseudogene. This CDR3 spans 21 amino acids. CDR3 residues: CASSHPGGFNSGTTNTGELFF. In DNA, the CDR3 is TGTGCCAGCAGCCATCCCGGAGGGTTCAACTCGGGGACTACGAACACCGGGGAGCTGTTTTTT.

V and J are TRBV15 and TRBJ1-4, with 9 bases that match TRBD1. With 5 bases clipped from V and 8 bases from J, the junction kept 6 bases outside the gene matches. The CDR3 contains 14 residues. The germline V gene has CDR1 LNHNV and CDR2 YYDKDF (reference sequence). CDR3: CATSFTGGWEKLFF. In nucleotides, the CDR3 is TGTGCCACCAGCTTCACAGGGGGCTGGGAAAAACTGTTTTTT.

V gene TRBV10-1 combines with J gene TRBJ2-3, with TRBD1 matching over 8 bases. V dropped 0 bases and J dropped 7; count of bases not matched to a gene: 9. Germline values: CDR1 WNHNN, CDR2 SYGVQD (reference sequence). This CDR3 comprises 16 residues. The CDR3 sequence: CASSESGQGAVNTQYF. CDR3 sequence (DNA): TGCGCCAGCAGTGAGTCGGGTCAGGGGGCGGTAAATACGCAGTATTTT.

The V and J genes are TRBV25-1 and TRBJ2-2; D may be TRBD2 (5 bases). Trimming shortened V by 3 bases and J by 7 bases, and 12 bases separated the two germline ends. Looked up from germline, CDR1 is MGHDK and CDR2 is SYGVNS. The length of the CDR3 is 14 residues. The CDR3 loop is CASSDPLRVGELFF. The CDR3 coding sequence is TGTGCCAGCAGTGACCCCCTGAGGGTCGGGGAGCTGTTTTTT.

J is TRBJ1-5 and V is TRBV18; 11 bases match TRBD1. After removal of 5 bases from V and 6 bases from J, the junction contained 3 bases not matched to a gene. Per the germline V gene, CDR1 is KGHSH and CDR2 is LQKENI. The CDR3 runs 14 residues. CDR3 amino acids: CASSDGQGAQPQHF. Here the CDR3 DNA reads TGTGCCAGCTCAGACGGACAGGGGGCTCAGCCCCAGCATTTT.

This clone was recorded a few times. The chain couples TRBV2 to TRBJ2-7; TRBD2 matches at 7 bases. V lost 6 bases to trimming and J lost 0 bases; unmatched junction nucleotides: 5. Per the germline V gene, CDR1 is SNHLY and CDR2 is FYNNEI. The CDR3 consists of 14 residues. This CDR3 reads CASRLATSSYEQYV. CDR3 nucleotide sequence: TGTGCCAGCAGACTAGCGACGAGCTCCTACGAGCAGTACGTC.

The chain combines TRBV27 with TRBJ1-6; D might be TRBD1 (5 bases). CDR3 size: 16 residues. V lost 5 bases to trimming and J lost 9 bases, with 20 bases between them. Germline lookup yields CDR1 MNHEY and CDR2 SMNVEV (reference sequence). DNA for the CDR3: TGTGCCAGCAGTGTAAACGCCAGGGTAGACCCTTCACCCCTCCACTTT. It translates to CASSVNARVDPSPLHF.

This clone was counted only a few times. This chain's CDR3 is CASSQVETGRAGSRQPQHF. The CDR3, as DNA: TGCGCCAGCAGCCAAGTCGAGACAGGGCGCGCCGGATCACGTCAGCCCCAGCATTTT. The V call is TRBV4-1, the J call TRBJ1-5; TRBD1 aligns across 7 bases. This CDR3 region has 19 residues. After removal of 1 base from V and 6 bases from J, the junction contained 18 bases not matched to a gene. The germline V gene has CDR1 MGHRA and CDR2 YSYEKL.

The V and J genes are TRBV5-5 and TRBJ2-2; the D gene is possibly TRBD2 (6 bases). The length of the CDR3 is 14 residues. V was clipped by 6 bases and J by 2 bases, with 11 bases between them. The V gene's germline CDR1 is SGHKS and CDR2 YYEKEE (reference sequence). The CDR3 loop reads CASNYGGNTGELFF. CDR3 coding DNA: TGTGCCAGCAATTACGGGGGTAACACCGGGGAGCTGTTTTTT.

This CDR3 is CASSLDQYNSPLHF. The CDR3, as DNA: TGCGCCAGCAGCTTGGACCAGTATAATTCACCCCTCCACTTT. This sequence joins TRBV5-1 and TRBJ1-6; D is unresolved. Germline values: CDR1 SGHRS, CDR2 YFSETQ. V was pared by 0 bases and J by 4 bases, with 5 bases between. This CDR3 contains 14 residues.

The V call is TRBV10-3, the J call TRBJ1-2; possibly TRBD1 for D (6 bases). Trimming stripped 10 bases from V and 6 bases from J, with 9 bases between. This CDR3 comprises 10 residues. Germline CDR1 ENHRY, CDR2 SYGVKD. The CDR3 sequence: CATGQNGYTF. In nucleotides, the CDR3 is TGTGCCACCGGACAGAATGGCTACACCTTC.

The J gene is TRBJ1-4, the V gene TRBV6-5; TRBD1 aligns across 7 bases. CDR3 length: 14 amino acids. The V gene's germline CDR1 is MNHEY and CDR2 SVGAGI. V was pared by 6 bases and J by 8 bases, with 9 bases of the junction left unmatched. CDR3 nucleotides: TGTGCCAGCAGGAGGGGGCCGGTTTGGGAAAAACTGTTTTTT. Protein: CASRRGPVWEKLFF.

This clone came up once. The rearrangement links TRBV2 to TRBJ1-6; 9 positions match TRBD1. The CDR3 is 15 amino acids. Losses at the gene ends were 2 bases for V and 7 bases for J; bases not matched to a gene: 3. Germline V gives CDR1 SNHLY, CDR2 FYNNEI. The CDR3 DNA is TGTGCCAGCAGTGAATGGACAGGGGTCAATTCACCCCTCCACTTT. Its protein product is CASSEWTGVNSPLHF.

The chain combines TRBV7-9 with TRBJ1-2, with unresolved D. Germline V lookup: CDR1 SEHNR, CDR2 FQNEAQ (reference sequence). This CDR3 comprises 15 residues. V lost 1 base and J lost 2, with 11 bases in between. This CDR3 is CASSLGSVQNYGYTF. CDR3 in DNA: TGTGCCAGCAGCTTAGGGTCAGTACAGAACTATGGCTACACCTTC.

The chain uses TRBV5-1 and TRBJ2-2; the match to TRBD2 covers 8 bases. This CDR3 has 15 residues. The V and J ends lost 0 bases and 5 bases, in that order; junction bases with no gene match: 3. Germline-derived CDR1 and CDR2 are SGHRS and YFSETQ. This CDR3 is CASSLALAETGELFF. The CDR3 nucleotides read TGCGCCAGCAGCTTGGCACTAGCGGAGACCGGGGAGCTGTTTTTT.

V usage is TRBV7-9 and J usage is TRBJ1-4; no definite D call. The germline V and J ends were trimmed by 1 base and 4 bases, with 7 bases remaining between them. The CDR3 loop spans 14 amino acids. CDR1 is SEHNR and CDR2 is FQNEAQ in the germline V gene (reference sequence). This chain's CDR3 is CASSLEGVNEKLFF. CDR3 coding DNA: TGTGCCAGCAGCTTAGAGGGAGTTAATGAAAAACTGTTTTTT. Complete variable domain (other parts from reference TRBV7-9 and TRBJ1-4): DTGVSQNPRHKITKRGQNVTFRCDPISEHNRLYWYRQTLGQGPEFLTYFQNEAQLEKSRLLSDRFSAERPKGSFSTLEIQRTEQGDSAMYLCASSLEGVNEKLFFGSGTQLSVL.

The V gene is TRBV11-3, the J gene TRBJ1-1; D unclear. From germline, CDR1 is SGHNT and CDR2 YENEEA. V was trimmed by 5 bases and J by 1 base, leaving 8 bases between them. The CDR3 runs 13 residues. The CDR3 DNA follows: TGTGCCAGCAGCGCCACACAGAACACTGAAGCTTTCTTT. Translated: CASSATQNTEAFF.

This chain connects TRBV27 to TRBJ1-4; D is perhaps TRBD1 (5 bases). Germline assignment: CDR1 MNHEY and CDR2 SMNVEV (reference sequence). Trimming left V 5 bases short and J 7 bases short, with 14 bases between. This CDR3 comprises 14 residues. CDR3 coding DNA: TGTGCCAGCAGTCTCGCGGGGACGGGTGAAAAACTGTTTTTT. It yields the protein CASSLAGTGEKLFF.